This T cell receptor beta chain was identified during a study of T cells in Graves' hyperthyroidism and ophthalmopathy. Findings and limits, study-wide: Median prediction lead before ophthalmopathy onset was 6.5 to 7 months with the model.

Amplification of TCR beta CDR3 regions was performed using RNA transcripts as template. When the TCR CDR3 underwent first-round RT-PCR, the HTBI primer set was used. In TCRdb, the multiplex PCR reads were re-called with MiXCR into one record per CDR3 protein. This table holds 330,000 or so distinct CDR3 sequences, less than 20% found once. This clonotype came up many times. Its antigen is still unknown. This CDR3 is built from 14 residues. The V segment lost 5 bases and the J segment 13 bases; nucleotides outside the gene matches: 13. A NOSPECS grade of at least 4, a Clinical Activity Score of at least 3 and duration under 3 months were recorded in ophthalmopathy patients. Exclusion criteria comprised uncontrolled infection, other autoimmune disease, pregnancy or lactation.

The TCR was taken from a man aged 45 to 65 with Graves' ophthalmopathy. This rearrangement joins TRBV12-3 or TRBV12-4 to TRBJ1-4, with 7 nucleotides matching TRBD1. The specimen sequenced was blood. CDR3 sequence (DNA): TGTGCCAGCAGTGCTCCGGGACAGCCCCAGGGACTGTTTTTT. This encodes CASSAPGQPQGLFF.